These 21 T cell receptor beta chains came from one sample sequenced in a study of T-cell memory formation after mild COVID-19. TCRdb called the 5' RACE reads again in MiXCR, with one record for every CDR3 protein. The table includes 50,000 to 60,000 distinct CDR3 sequences, 25% to 35% detected once. The sample was PBMCs or a T cell subset sorted from them (not recorded which). The source of these receptors is a man younger than 35 who had mild COVID-19 (a few samples of this study predate the infection). Cell type and time point are not known.

This chain uses TRBV4-3 with TRBJ1-2; the D gene is possibly TRBD1 (6 bases). Germline V CDR1 and CDR2: LGHNA, YSLEER. This CDR3 contains 13 residues. Trimming took 0 bases from V and 4 from J, leaving 6 bases between them. The CDR3 reads CASSQETGYGYTF. DNA of the CDR3: TGCGCCAGCAGCCAAGAGACAGGCTATGGCTACACCTTC.

This clonotype turned up a few times. The V and J genes are TRBV11-2 and TRBJ2-3, with 9 positions matching TRBD2. With V trimmed by 1 base and J by 5 bases, 7 bases remained unmatched. The V gene's germline CDR1 is SGHAT and CDR2 FQNNGV. The CDR3 extends over 16 amino acids. This chain's CDR3 is CASSLASGGYEDTQYF. The CDR3 DNA reads as TGTGCCAGCAGCTTAGCAAGCGGGGGGTATGAAGATACGCAGTATTTT.

This clonotype appeared a single time. The CDR3 DNA is TGTGCCAGCAGGGAAGGGGTGCGGGAGACCCAGTACTTC. Encoded protein: CASREGVRETQYF. The chain joins TRBV5-5 to TRBJ2-5; TRBD1 might be the D (5 bases). Germline CDR1 SGHKS, CDR2 YYEKEE (reference sequence). The CDR3 sequence is 13 residues long. V was trimmed by 5 bases and J by 5 bases, leaving 13 bases between them.

The chain employs TRBV29-1 and TRBJ2-3; the D is unclear. This CDR3 is 12 amino acids long. Germline CDR1 reads SQVTM; CDR2 reads ANQGSEA. V shed 6 bases and J shed 4 bases, with 11 bases lying between them. For the CDR3, the DNA is TGCAGCGTCGAAAATTGGCCAGATACGCAGTATTTT. Translating gives CSVENWPDTQYF.

The chain employs TRBV3-1 and TRBJ2-7, with D tentatively TRBD1 or TRBD2 (5 bases each). Germline assignment: CDR1 LGHDT and CDR2 YNNKEL (reference sequence). This CDR3 spans 15 amino acids. V shed 5 bases and J shed 6 bases, with 20 bases lying between them. In DNA, the CDR3 is TGTGCCAGCAGCGAAGGGATCGGGGCTATCGGCGAGCAGTACGTC. Encoded protein: CASSEGIGAIGEQYV.

This clonotype has more than one count but fewer than ten. The chain carries TRBV12-2 and TRBJ1-2. TRBV12-2 corresponds to a pseudogene. The CDR3 is made up of 13 amino acids. The CDR3 DNA reads as TGTGCAAGTCGCATTCCAGAGAACTATGGCTACACCTTC. Protein sequence: CASRIPENYGYTF.

This clonotype turned up a few times. The CDR3 is CSVGTSWTEAFF. The CDR3 DNA reads TGCAGCGTCGGGACTTCGTGGACTGAAGCTTTCTTT. The chain links TRBV29-1 to TRBJ1-1; tentatively, D is TRBD1 (5 bases). Trimming stripped 6 bases from V and 5 bases from J, with 13 bases between. This CDR3 has 12 amino acids. Germline V CDR1 and CDR2: SQVTM, ANQGSEA. The variable domain in full, completed from reference TRBV29-1 and TRBJ1-1, reads SAVISQKPSRDICQRGTSLTIQCQVDSQVTMMFWYRQQPGQSLTLIATANQGSEATYESGFVIDKFPISRPNLTFSTLTVSNMSPEDSSIYLCSVGTSWTEAFFGQGTRLTVV.

In this sample, this clonotype turned up a few times. The V call is TRBV12-3 or TRBV12-4, the J call TRBJ2-2, with D perhaps matching TRBD2 (5 bases). The CDR3 extends over 16 amino acids. With 3 bases removed from V and 7 bases from J, the gap between germline ends came to 18 bases. The CDR3 DNA follows: TGTGCCAGCAGTTTCGGTCTAGCTAGGTTCGGCGGGGAGCTGTTTTTT. Its translation is CASSFGLARFGGELFF.

The chain is built from TRBV4-3 and TRBJ2-1; TRBD1 matches at 10 bases. This CDR3 has 17 amino acids. Germline CDR1 and CDR2: LGHNA and YSLEER. With V trimmed by 1 base and J by 0 bases, 3 bases remained unmatched. Here the CDR3 reads CASSQGDRGSSYNEQFF. CDR3 coding DNA: TGCGCCAGCAGCCAAGGGGACAGGGGAAGCTCCTACAATGAGCAGTTCTTC.

The V call is TRBV7-9, the J call TRBJ1-2; D is undetermined. The CDR3 consists of 15 residues. Trimming stripped 8 bases from V and 1 base from J, with 17 bases between. Per the germline V gene, CDR1 is SEHNR and CDR2 is FQNEAQ (reference sequence). In nucleotides, the CDR3 is TGTGCCAGCCAGAGTCTTATTGCCGATAACTATGGCTACACCTTC. Translating it yields CASQSLIADNYGYTF.

This chain uses TRBV5-6 with TRBJ1-5; D is ambiguous. The V end was cut by 2 bases, the J end by 5 bases, with 14 bases between. This CDR3 contains 15 residues. Germline V CDR1 and CDR2: SGHDT, YYEEEE. CDR3 coding DNA: TGTGCCAGCAGCTTTAAGGCGGGCCTATATCAGCCCCAGCATTTT. Translating it yields CASSFKAGLYQPQHF.

The CDR3 DNA reads as TGTGCCAGCAGCCCCAGGGAGCTAGCGGCCTCCTACGAGCAGTACGTC. Its translation: CASSPRELAASYEQYV. The chain links TRBV7-9 to TRBJ2-7; 7 nucleotides line up with TRBD2. From germline, CDR1 is SEHNR and CDR2 FQNEAQ (reference sequence). This CDR3 contains 16 residues. Unmatched junction bases numbered 10, after V lost 5 bases and J lost 0 bases.

In its sample, this clonotype was seen a few times. The rearrangement uses TRBV15 and TRBJ2-5; 10 bases agree with TRBD1. Germline CDR1 is LNHNV and CDR2 is YYDKDF (reference sequence). This CDR3 is 16 amino acids long. The junction had 10 bases not matched to a gene; V was cut back by 1 base and J by 8 bases. The CDR3, as DNA: TGTGCCACCAGCAGAGTGGGACAGGGGAAAGGGGCAACCCAGTACTTC. Amino acid sequence: CATSRVGQGKGATQYF.

The V gene is TRBV4-1, the J gene TRBJ2-1; TRBD2 matches 8 bases. This CDR3 comprises 16 residues. CDR1 is MGHRA and CDR2 is YSYEKL in the germline V gene. The ends lost 1 base at V and 3 bases at J; junction bases unmatched: 5. The CDR3 nucleotides are TGCGCCAGCAGCCAAGCCCCGGGGGGGTTCTACAATGAGCAGTTCTTC. Its protein product is CASSQAPGGFYNEQFF.

This clonotype was seen at least ten times. The chain recombines TRBV30 with TRBJ2-7; tentative D call: TRBD1 (5 bases). This CDR3 is built from 15 residues. V gave up 0 bases and J gave up 6 bases, with 18 bases separating them. CDR1 is GTSNPN and CDR2 is SVGIG in the germline V gene (reference sequence). This CDR3 is CAWSVGATALAEQYF. The CDR3 nucleotides read TGTGCCTGGAGTGTAGGGGCGACGGCCCTGGCCGAGCAGTACTTC. Full variable domain (outside the CDR3, taken from reference TRBV30 and TRBJ2-7): SQTIHQWPATLVQPVGSPLSLECTVEGTSNPNLYWYRQAAGRGLQLLFYSVGIGQISSEVPQNLSASRPQDRQFILSSKKLLLSDSGFYLCAWSVGATALAEQYFGPGTRLTVT.

This clonotype was detected a few times. The chain recombines TRBV9 with TRBJ2-7, with D possibly being TRBD1 (6 bases). Trimming pared 4 bases from V and 1 base from J, leaving 15 bases between. Per the germline V gene, CDR1 is SGDLS and CDR2 is YYNGEE. The CDR3 sequence is 15 residues long. Here the CDR3 reads CASSPSYRVSYEQYF. In DNA, the CDR3 is TGTGCCAGCAGCCCCTCCTACAGGGTGTCCTACGAGCAGTACTTC.

This clonotype has just a few counts. The chain links TRBV29-1 to TRBJ2-3; D may be TRBD1 (5 bases). Germline CDR1 SQVTM, CDR2 ANQGSEA. The ends were cut back, 5 bases at V and 3 bases at J, with 12 bases in the middle. The CDR3 loop spans 13 amino acids. In DNA form, the CDR3 reads TGCAGCGTTCTTCACGGACAAACAGATACGCAGTATTTT. Protein product: CSVLHGQTDTQYF.

This clonotype was counted a single time. The chain combines TRBV6-5 with TRBJ1-1; maybe TRBD1 (5 bases). The CDR3 is made up of 15 amino acids. Per germline, CDR1 MNHEY and CDR2 SVGAGI. Trimming removed 0 bases at V and 0 bases at J, with 8 bases between. The CDR3 DNA is TGTGCCAGCAGTTACTCCCGGGGCTTGAACACTGAAGCTTTCTTT. It translates to CASSYSRGLNTEAFF.

This clonotype was picked up a small number of times. The V gene is TRBV12-3 or TRBV12-4, the J gene TRBJ1-1; D is possibly TRBD1 (5 bases). The CDR3 has 15 amino acids. V shed 5 bases and J shed 0 bases, with 13 bases lying between them. The DNA for the CDR3 is TGTGCCAGCAGTCAAACGGGACGGATGAACACTGAAGCTTTCTTT. Protein: CASSQTGRMNTEAFF.

The J gene is TRBJ2-7, the V gene TRBV6-6, with D uncertain. Germline CDR1 MNHNY, CDR2 SVGAGI (reference sequence). Trimming took off 5 bases at V and 7 bases at J, with 9 bases between the two ends. The CDR3 contains 11 residues. Here the CDR3 DNA reads TGTGCCAGCAGTGAGGTTTGGGAGCAGTACTTC. Translating gives CASSEVWEQYF.

This clonotype was counted a few times. The chain has TRBV9 and TRBJ2-3; 10 bases map to TRBD2. V shed 3 bases and J 0 bases; nucleotides not matched to a gene: 4. Germline CDR1 SGDLS, CDR2 YYNGEE. The CDR3 extends over 16 amino acids. The CDR3 spells CASSDSGGPSTDTQYF. CDR3 bases: TGTGCCAGCAGCGATAGCGGGGGGCCAAGCACAGATACGCAGTATTTT. The entire variable domain, with the rest obtained from reference TRBV9 and TRBJ2-3, is as follows: DSGVTQTPKHLITATGQRVTLRCSPRSGDLSVYWYQQSLDQGLQFLIQYYNGEERAKGNILERFSAQQFPDLHSELNLSSLELGDSALYFCASSDSGGPSTDTQYFGPGTRLTVL.